The 14 T cell receptor beta chains in this list originate from one sample, sequenced in a study of tumor and adjacent non-tumor tissue in lung cancer. A modified ARM-PCR protocol with three rounds of nested PCR amplified TCRbeta. TCRdb used MiXCR to reprocess the multiplex PCR reads, holding one entry per CDR3 protein. The data contain over 100,000 distinct CDR3 sequences, roughly 80% of them singletons. No cell sorting was done before RNA was extracted from the tissue. The sample was lung tumor tissue. The receptors were gathered from a woman aged 55-69 years with non-small cell lung cancer.

The V and J genes are TRBV7-2 and TRBJ2-1; no clear D gene. CDR3 size: 16 residues. Germline V lookup: CDR1 SGHTA, CDR2 FQGNSA. V shed 7 bases and J shed 1 base, with 17 bases lying between them. The CDR3 sequence: CASNWIESFSYNEQFF. The CDR3 DNA is TGTGCCAGCAACTGGATTGAATCCTTTTCCTACAATGAGCAGTTCTTC.

This sequence joins TRBV11-2 and TRBJ2-1; 7 bases align to TRBD2. The V gene end was trimmed by 5 bases and the J gene end by 3 bases; junction bases not matched to a gene: 13. Germline-derived CDR1 and CDR2 are SGHAT and FQNNGV. CDR3 length equals 17 residues. CDR3 residues: CASSPLLGRGHYNEQFF. In DNA, the CDR3 is TGTGCCAGCAGCCCCCTCTTAGGGAGGGGTCACTACAATGAGCAGTTCTTC. Complete variable domain (other parts from reference TRBV11-2 and TRBJ2-1): EAGVAQSPRYKIIEKRQSVAFWCNPISGHATLYWYQQILGQGPKLLIQFQNNGVVDDSQLPKDRFSAERLKGVDSTLKIQPAKLEDSAVYLCASSPLLGRGHYNEQFFGPGTRLTVL.

This clonotype was picked up many times. The J gene is TRBJ2-3, the V gene TRBV5-4; TRBD1 matches at 8 bases. V shed 5 bases, J shed 2 bases, and the junction held 7 bases outside the gene matches. Germline V gives CDR1 SGHNT, CDR2 YYREEE (reference sequence). This CDR3 comprises 15 residues. In DNA form, the CDR3 reads TGTGCCAGCAGAACAGGGGGTAAAGACACAGATACGCAGTATTTT. Its protein product is CASRTGGKDTDTQYF. The variable domain in full, completed from reference TRBV5-4 and TRBJ2-3, reads ETGVTQSPTHLIKTRGQQVTLRCSSQSGHNTVSWYQQALGQGPQFIFQYYREEENGRGNFPPRFSGLQFPNYSSELNVNALELDDSALYLCASRTGGKDTDTQYFGPGTRLTVL.

As to this clonotype: At one end, the junction sequence differs from germline, possibly due to a read error. The V gene is TRBV6-2 or TRBV6-3, the J gene TRBJ1-2; possible D gene TRBD1, 5 bases. The CDR3 extends over 18 amino acids. CDR1 is MNHEY and CDR2 is SVGEGT in the germline V gene. CDR3 residues: CAISFHTPRDGSSYGYTF. The CDR3 DNA follows: TGTGCCATCAGTTTCCACACTCCCCGGGACGGAAGTTCCTATGGATACACCTTC.

This clonotype has at least ten counts. V gene TRBV4-2 combines with J gene TRBJ2-1; 10 bases fit TRBD2. Germline CDR1 reads LGHNA; CDR2 reads YNFKEQ. The CDR3 spans 17 residues. V was clipped by 3 bases and J by 7 bases; unmatched bases: 12. CDR3 protein: CASSQGEREGPFNEQFF. The CDR3 DNA reads TGTGCCAGCAGCCAGGGGGAGCGGGAGGGCCCTTTTAATGAGCAGTTCTTC.

This clonotype was detected only once. Since the CDR3 does not end with the conserved phenylalanine or tryptophan, this likely comes from a read error. The chain couples TRBV6-4 to TRBJ2-2; no reliable D call. The CDR3 loop spans 15 amino acids. Germline assignment: CDR1 MRHNA and CDR2 SNTAGT. This chain's CDR3 is CASSPQLENIGELFL. CDR3 bases: TGTGCCAGCAGTCCCCAGCTAGAGAACATCGGGGAGCTGTTTTTG.

This clonotype was seen more than once but under ten times. This chain uses TRBV11-2 with TRBJ2-2, with 10 bases aligning to TRBD2. This CDR3 has 16 residues. Unmatched junction bases numbered 5, after V lost 6 bases and J lost 1 base. Looked up from germline, CDR1 is SGHAT and CDR2 is FQNNGV. The DNA of the CDR3 is TGTGCCAGCAGTCCGGCTAGCGGGGGGAACACCGGGGAGCTGTTTTTT. Protein: CASSPASGGNTGELFF.

Only a few counts were recorded for this clonotype. This rearrangement joins TRBV5-5 to TRBJ1-1; 8 bases line up with TRBD1. CDR3 length: 16 amino acids. Germline CDR1 SGHKS, CDR2 YYEKEE (reference sequence). Trimming took 2 bases from V and 4 from J; bases not matched to a gene: 10. This CDR3 reads CASSFSQGATGTEAFF. The CDR3 bases are TGTGCCAGCAGCTTTTCCCAGGGGGCCACGGGCACTGAAGCTTTCTTT.

Concerning this clonotype itself: One end of the junction is discordant with germline, which a read error may explain. The chain has TRBV4-3 and TRBJ2-6, with D perhaps matching TRBD1 (6 bases). This CDR3 comprises 16 residues. Germline loops: CDR1 LGHNA, CDR2 YSLEER. CDR3 sequence: CSSGHLQGDGANVLTF. The CDR3, as DNA: TGCTCCAGCGGCCATCTACAGGGTGATGGGGCCAACGTCCTGACTTTC.

About this clonotype: A read error may explain this, as a much larger clone is one base away. J is TRBJ2-5 and V is TRBV4-3; 10 nucleotides align to TRBD1. J was trimmed by 2 bases and V by 4 bases; bases with no gene match: 7. Germline assignment: CDR1 LGHNA and CDR2 YSLEER. The CDR3 is 16 amino acids. Here the CDR3 DNA reads TGCGCCAGCAGCCGAGGACAGGGGGGATTACAAGAGACCCAGTACTTC. Its translation is CASSRGQGGLQETQYF.

The table lists this clonotype with many counts. As DNA, the CDR3 is TGCGCCAGCAGCCCTGTAGCGGGAGGGATCACAGATACGCAGTATTTT. It specifies CASSPVAGGITDTQYF. This chain links TRBV4-3 with TRBJ2-3; 11 bases map to TRBD2. V lost 4 bases, J lost 2 bases, and 5 bases stayed unmatched. Germline-derived CDR1 and CDR2 are LGHNA and YSLEER. This CDR3 is 16 amino acids long.

Comments on this clonotype: Relative to the germline gene, one junction end is altered; a read error may explain this. The V gene is TRBV4-1, the J gene TRBJ2-3; 7 bases line up with TRBD1. The CDR3 spans 18 residues. Germline-derived CDR1 and CDR2 are MGHRA and YSYEKL. CDR3 in DNA: TGCGCCAGTAGCCAAGATGGTTTCAGGGGGTCCGGTACAGATACGCAGTATTTT. Amino acids: CASSQDGFRGSGTDTQYF.

Regarding this clonotype: The junction shows a germline mismatch at one end, possibly a read error. J is TRBJ2-7 and V is TRBV20-1, with D perhaps TRBD2 (5 bases). The CDR3 covers 13 residues. Germline CDR1 is DFQATT and CDR2 is SNEGSKA (reference sequence). CDR3 coding DNA: TGCGGTGCCGCGGGCGAGAGGGCCTGCGAGCAGTACTTC. The encoded protein is CGAAGERACEQYF.

This clonotype appeared a single time. The rearrangement joins TRBV11-2 to TRBJ2-7; D call uncertain. The CDR3 is 15 amino acids. Germline V gene data show CDR1 as SGHAT and CDR2 as FQNNGV. CDR3 in DNA: TGTGTCAGTAGCTTAGATCCCCAGAGGTCCTACGAGCAGTACTTC. This sequence encodes CVSSLDPQRSYEQYF.